These T cell receptor beta chains were read from a single sample in a study of T-cell memory formation after mild COVID-19. TCRdb re-derived calls from the 5' RACE reads in MiXCR, one entry per CDR3 protein. Altogether approximately 230,000 distinct CDR3 sequences are present, less than 20% being singletons, with the ten largest covering roughly 3.6%. The sample comprised PBMCs or a T cell subset sorted from them (not recorded which). Source of these receptors: a man younger than 35 who had mild COVID-19 (a few samples of this study predate the infection). Cell type and time point are not known. Both conserved end residues are part of each CDR3. D genes are given only for firm matches. Only part of the rows carry a size: once, few, many, or a class if the clone is expanded.

TRBV7-2	TRBD1	15	TRBJ2-1	.	CASNQGVSSYNEQFF	TGTGCCAGCAACCAGGGGGTAAGCTCCTACAATGAGCAGTTCTTC
TRBV5-8	.	12	TRBJ2-2	few	CASSFPPGELFF	TGTGCCAGCAGCTTTCCCCCCGGGGAGCTGTTTTTT
TRBV11-2	TRBD2	19	TRBJ2-6	.	CASSSRRTSGGSGANVLTF	TGTGCCAGCAGCTCCCGTCGGACTAGCGGGGGCTCTGGGGCCAACGTCCTGACTTTC
TRBV2	.	14	TRBJ2-5	.	CASSDSGSQETQYF	TGTGCCAGCAGTGATAGTGGCAGCCAAGAGACCCAGTACTTC
TRBV5-1	TRBD1	13	TRBJ2-5	many	CASSSTGPETQYF	TGCGCCAGCAGCTCGACAGGGCCGGAGACCCAGTACTTC
TRBV7-2	.	14	TRBJ2-7	.	CASGPGQGLYEQYF	TGTGCCAGCGGCCCGGGGCAGGGACTCTACGAGCAGTACTTC
TRBV20-1	.	13	TRBJ1-1	.	CSASRQANTEAFF	TGCAGTGCTAGCAGACAGGCCAACACTGAAGCTTTCTTT
TRBV9	.	14	TRBJ1-5	.	CASIERNGNHPQHF	TGTGCCAGCATAGAAAGAAATGGCAATCATCCCCAGCATTTT
TRBV20-1	.	14	TRBJ1-2	.	CSARLPGSPYGYTF	TGCAGTGCTAGACTTCCCGGGTCCCCTTATGGCTACACCTTC
TRBV4-3	TRBD1	16	TRBJ1-2	few	CASSQDLADRMQGYTF	TGCGCCAGCAGCCAAGATCTTGCGGACAGGATGCAGGGCTACACCTTC
TRBV5-1	.	15	TRBJ1-2	.	CASSPRQAGNYGYTF	TGCGCCAGCAGCCCAAGACAGGCTGGGAATTATGGCTACACCTTC
TRBV7-2	.	15	TRBJ1-2	many	CASSLDGQHNYGYTF	TGTGCCAGCAGCTTAGACGGACAGCATAACTATGGCTACACCTTC
TRBV7-2	.	13	TRBJ2-1	few	CASSFSRDNEQFF	TGTGCCAGCAGCTTCTCCCGGGACAATGAGCAGTTCTTC
TRBV7-3	.	16	TRBJ1-1	.	CASSLIGGPASTEAFF	TGTGCCAGCAGCTTAATTGGGGGCCCGGCCAGCACTGAAGCTTTCTTT
TRBV12-3/TRBV12-4	.	13	TRBJ2-7	.	CASSLGVASEQYF	TGTGCCAGCAGTTTAGGGGTAGCCTCCGAGCAGTACTTC
TRBV20-1	.	16	TRBJ2-2	few	CSASTGVNANTGELFF	TGCAGTGCTAGCACGGGGGTGAACGCGAACACCGGGGAGCTGTTTTTT
TRBV7-2	.	14	TRBJ2-5	.	CASSQGRPQETQYF	TGTGCCAGCAGCCAGGGACGGCCACAAGAGACCCAGTACTTC
TRBV20-1	.	14	TRBJ1-4	.	CSASPRQGLGKLFF	TGCAGTGCTAGTCCGAGGCAGGGCCTGGGAAAACTGTTTTTT
TRBV5-1	.	16	TRBJ2-3	.	CASSLVFGGGTDTQYF	TGCGCCAGCAGCCTGGTTTTCGGGGGCGGCACAGATACGCAGTATTTT
TRBV6-5	TRBD2	17	TRBJ2-3	few	CASSSLPTSGLTDTQYF	TGTGCCAGCAGTTCCCTTCCTACTAGCGGCTTAACAGATACGCAGTATTTT
TRBV10-3	TRBD2	15	TRBJ2-1	many	CATGPSGGHYNEQFF	TGTGCCACCGGGCCTAGCGGGGGCCACTACAATGAGCAGTTCTTC
TRBV14	.	18	TRBJ1-4	.	CASSQRRNSLGTNEKLFF	TGTGCCAGCAGCCAGAGGAGGAACTCTCTAGGGACTAATGAAAAACTGTTTTTT
TRBV28	.	15	TRBJ2-1	few	CASSSLAFPYNEQFF	TGTGCCAGCAGCTCCCTAGCGTTTCCCTACAATGAGCAGTTCTTC
TRBV20-1	TRBD2	17	TRBJ2-2	once	CSARDQRGGTNTGELFF	TGCAGTGCTAGAGATCAGCGCGGGGGGACCAACACCGGGGAGCTGTTTTTT
TRBV9	TRBD1	15	TRBJ2-7	.	CASSLGQSPSYEQYF	TGTGCCAGCAGCTTGGGACAGTCGCCCTCCTACGAGCAGTACTTC
TRBV7-6	.	17	TRBJ1-3	.	CASSLDNMFRQGNTIYF	TGTGCCAGCAGCTTAGATAATATGTTCCGTCAGGGAAACACCATATATTTT
TRBV5-1	TRBD1	16	TRBJ1-2	.	CASSFTSRQGAYGYTF	TGCGCCAGCAGCTTCACGTCGAGACAGGGGGCATATGGCTACACCTTC
TRBV14	.	13	TRBJ1-1	many	CASSQAGARRAFF	TGTGCCAGCAGCCAAGCAGGGGCCCGGAGGGCTTTCTTT
TRBV3-1	.	12	TRBJ1-1	.	CASSREDTEAFF	TGTGCCAGCAGCCGTGAGGACACTGAAGCTTTCTTT
TRBV18	.	13	TRBJ1-1	.	CASSPTGQTEAFF	TGTGCCAGCTCACCAACAGGGCAAACTGAAGCTTTCTTT
TRBV6-5	.	14	TRBJ1-6	.	CASSYTQGSSPLHF	TGTGCCAGCAGTTATACCCAGGGTAGTTCACCCCTCCACTTT
TRBV5-1	.	15	TRBJ2-3	.	CASSFDFLSTDTQYF	TGCGCCAGCAGCTTCGACTTCCTTAGCACAGATACGCAGTATTTT
TRBV7-2	.	15	TRBJ2-2	few	CASSKGLRGGGELFF	TGTGCCAGCAGCAAGGGACTTAGAGGTGGGGGGGAGCTGTTTTTT